This paragraph reports one TCR beta chain. What it binds is not known. These data originate in a study of T cell responses to AZD1222 COVID-19 vaccine. The study's findings and limits: Donors, mostly white British, included more females; clonal diversity was possibly underestimated.

Assay: immunoSEQ multiplex PCR; the TCRdb copy retains only in-frame clones and omits some. The profile shows 90,000 to 150,000 clones, 87% of them singletons. Source: peripheral blood, taken 28 days after the second AZD1222 dose. The sequence derives from an adult who received the AZD1222 COVID-19 vaccine.

The CDR3 nucleotides read TGTGCCAGCAGCTTAACGGGGACAGGACGACTCACAGATACGCAGTATTTT. Translated: CASSLTGTGRLTDTQYF. This chain connects TRBV7-2 to TRBJ2-3; TRBD1 agrees at 8 bases. This CDR3 is built from 17 residues. V was clipped by 2 bases and J by 2 bases; unmatched bases: 9. From germline, CDR1 is SGHTA and CDR2 FQGNSA.